This is a list of T cell receptor beta chains from one sample in a study of CD8+ T cells in alopecia areata. Sequencing was performed with immunoSEQ multiplex PCR; in TCRdb, only in-frame clones are kept and a portion is missing. The sample contains about 110,000 clones, about 60% of which appear only once. The sequenced sample was CD8+ T cells sorted from blood, obtained at week 24, from a patient treated with tofacitinib. The receptors were gathered from a human donor with alopecia areata. CDR3s include the opening cysteine and the closing phenylalanine or tryptophan. The order of the fields is V gene, J gene, D gene, clone size, CDR3 protein, CDR3 DNA. The D gene is left open where the match is weak. Expanded clones get a size class; other rows say once, few or many, or leave the size out.

V: TRBV2
J: TRBJ1-5
D: TRBD1
size: -
CDR3: CASSGDRSLYSNQPQHF
DNA: TGTGCCAGCAGTGGGGACAGATCACTTTATAGCAATCAGCCCCAGCATTTT

V: TRBV5-1
J: TRBJ2-7
D: -
size: -
CDR3: CASSLPYEQYF
DNA: TGCGCCAGCAGCTTACCCTACGAGCAGTACTTC

V: TRBV13
J: TRBJ2-1
D: -
size: -
CDR3: CASSKSGLRYNEQFF
DNA: TGTGCCAGCAGCAAAAGCGGGCTCAGATACAATGAGCAGTTCTTC

V: TRBV30
J: TRBJ1-1
D: -
size: few
CDR3: CAWTPGPLTEAFF
DNA: TGTGCCTGGACCCCAGGTCCTCTCACTGAAGCTTTCTTT

V: TRBV13
J: TRBJ2-1
D: -
size: -
CDR3: CASSLGGAGWYNEQFF
DNA: TGTGCCAGCAGCCTAGGAGGGGCCGGGTGGTACAATGAGCAGTTCTTC

V: TRBV27
J: TRBJ2-2
D: -
size: -
CDR3: CASRPSGPGELFF
DNA: TGTGCCAGCAGGCCCTCGGGGCCCGGGGAGCTGTTTTTT

V: TRBV10-2
J: TRBJ2-1
D: -
size: few
CDR3: CASRGGGDEQFF
DNA: TGCGCCAGCAGAGGGGGGGGTGATGAGCAGTTCTTC

V: TRBV19
J: TRBJ1-5
D: -
size: -
CDR3: CASDRTGNQPQHF
DNA: TGTGCCAGCGACCGGACGGGCAATCAGCCCCAGCATTTT

V: TRBV5-6
J: TRBJ2-1
D: -
size: few
CDR3: CASSLPRVEQFF
DNA: TGTGCCAGCAGCTTACCCAGGGTTGAGCAGTTCTTC

V: TRBV4-1
J: TRBJ1-1
D: -
size: -
CDR3: CASSHTRGNGIAEAFF
DNA: TGCGCCAGCAGCCACACAAGGGGTAACGGAATCGCTGAAGCTTTCTTT

V: TRBV29-1
J: TRBJ1-1
D: -
size: few
CDR3: CSSDPYDFTEAFF
DNA: TGCAGCTCTGACCCGTACGATTTCACTGAAGCTTTCTTT

V: TRBV6-5
J: TRBJ2-3
D: TRBD1
size: -
CDR3: CASSYRGHLTDTQYF
DNA: TGTGCCAGCAGTTACAGGGGGCATCTTACAGATACGCAGTATTTT

V: TRBV5-1
J: TRBJ2-3
D: -
size: -
CDR3: CASSLTQGSDTDTQYF
DNA: TGCGCCAGCAGCTTGACGCAGGGGAGTGACACAGATACGCAGTATTTT

V: TRBV4-1
J: TRBJ1-1
D: TRBD1
size: -
CDR3: CASSQDGTETMNTEAFF
DNA: TGCGCCAGCAGCCAAGACGGGACAGAGACTATGAACACTGAAGCTTTCTTT

V: TRBV6-5
J: TRBJ2-1
D: TRBD1
size: few
CDR3: CASSLPGGAENEQFF
DNA: TGTGCCAGCAGCCTGCCAGGGGGCGCGGAAAATGAGCAGTTCTTC

V: TRBV14
J: TRBJ2-7
D: -
size: -
CDR3: CASSQDQGTDEQYF
DNA: TGTGCCAGCAGCCAAGACCAGGGCACCGACGAGCAGTACTTC

V: TRBV21-1
J: TRBJ1-5
D: -
size: -
CDR3: CASSSNQPQHF
DNA: TGTGCCAGCAGCTCAAATCAGCCCCAGCATTTT

V: TRBV27
J: TRBJ1-1
D: -
size: -
CDR3: CASSQLTPEGQNTEAFF
DNA: TGTGCCAGCAGTCAGCTTACTCCCGAGGGACAGAACACTGAAGCTTTCTTT

V: TRBV11-2
J: TRBJ1-3
D: -
size: -
CDR3: CASSPAGFFGNTIYF
DNA: TGTGCCAGCAGCCCGGCTGGTTTTTTTGGAAACACCATATATTTT

V: TRBV19
J: TRBJ2-1
D: TRBD2
size: -
CDR3: CASSNLRGNEQFF
DNA: TGTGCCAGTAGTAACTTGCGGGGGAACGAGCAGTTCTTC

V: TRBV15
J: TRBJ2-3
D: -
size: -
CDR3: CATSRGLEASTQYF
DNA: TGTGCCACCAGCAGAGGGTTGGAGGCCTCTACGCAGTATTTT

V: TRBV6-5
J: TRBJ2-3
D: -
size: -
CDR3: CASSRSADTQYF
DNA: TGTGCCAGCAGTCGTTCTGCGGATACGCAGTATTTT

V: TRBV13
J: TRBJ2-3
D: TRBD2
size: -
CDR3: CASSLRGGVTDTQYF
DNA: TGTGCCAGCAGCTTGCGGGGGGGCGTAACAGATACGCAGTATTTT

V: TRBV5-1
J: TRBJ2-6
D: -
size: -
CDR3: CASSLSRAGANVLTF
DNA: TGCGCCAGCAGCTTGAGCAGGGCCGGGGCCAACGTCCTGACTTTC

V: TRBV4-1
J: TRBJ2-7
D: -
size: -
CDR3: CASSQDLRGGLDEQYF
DNA: TGCGCCAGCAGCCAAGATCTAAGGGGGGGTTTGGACGAGCAGTACTTC

V: TRBV7-2
J: TRBJ2-7
D: -
size: -
CDR3: CASSLWGTGSYEQYF
DNA: TGTGCCAGCAGCTTATGGGGGACTGGCTCCTACGAGCAGTACTTC

V: TRBV7-8
J: TRBJ1-2
D: -
size: -
CDR3: CASSFFSQGSYGYTF
DNA: TGTGCCAGCAGCTTTTTTTCCCAGGGTTCCTATGGCTACACCTTC

V: TRBV30
J: TRBJ2-3
D: -
size: few
CDR3: CAWSAKARGVSDTQYF
DNA: TGTGCCTGGAGCGCAAAGGCCAGGGGAGTTTCAGATACGCAGTATTTT

V: TRBV10-3
J: TRBJ2-7
D: -
size: -
CDR3: CAISDGDTVGEQYF
DNA: TGTGCCATCAGTGACGGCGACACCGTGGGCGAGCAGTACTTC

V: TRBV7-6
J: TRBJ2-7
D: -
size: -
CDR3: CASSSPGQGIYEQYF
DNA: TGTGCCAGCAGCTCCCCGGGGCAGGGAATCTACGAGCAGTACTTC

V: TRBV13
J: TRBJ2-3
D: TRBD2
size: -
CDR3: CASSPPGGAADTQYF
DNA: TGTGCCAGCAGCCCCCCGGGGGGGGCGGCAGATACGCAGTATTTT

V: TRBV11-2
J: TRBJ1-5
D: -
size: once
CDR3: CASSLEAGDQPQHF
DNA: TGTGCCAGCAGCTTAGAGGCAGGGGATCAGCCCCAGCATTTT